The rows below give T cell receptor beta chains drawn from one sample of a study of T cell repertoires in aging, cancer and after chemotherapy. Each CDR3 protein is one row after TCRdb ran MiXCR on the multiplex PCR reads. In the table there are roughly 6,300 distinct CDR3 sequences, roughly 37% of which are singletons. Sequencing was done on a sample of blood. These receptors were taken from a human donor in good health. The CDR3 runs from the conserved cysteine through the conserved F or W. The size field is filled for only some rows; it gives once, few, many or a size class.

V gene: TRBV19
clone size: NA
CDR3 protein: CASSMDSYSNQPQHF

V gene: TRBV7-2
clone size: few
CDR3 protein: CASSLDGSGLPYEQYF

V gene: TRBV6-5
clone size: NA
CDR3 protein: CASSWTFGNNQPQHF

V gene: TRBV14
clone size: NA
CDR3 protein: CASSHGLAGTILRWVVNEQFF

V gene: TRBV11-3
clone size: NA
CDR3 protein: CASSLDRDGYTF

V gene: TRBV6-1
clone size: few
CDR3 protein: CASLYVNEAFF

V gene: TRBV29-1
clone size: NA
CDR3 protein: CSVALRLGNTEAFF

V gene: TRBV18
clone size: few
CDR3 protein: CASSGGINEKLFF

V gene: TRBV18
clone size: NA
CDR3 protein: CASSPGSQSYEQYF

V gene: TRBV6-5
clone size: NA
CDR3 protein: CAISTDREYGYTF

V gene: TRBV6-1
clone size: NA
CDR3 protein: CASRIGVANNQPQHF

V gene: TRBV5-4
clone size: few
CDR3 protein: CASSSGTTGPGANVLTF

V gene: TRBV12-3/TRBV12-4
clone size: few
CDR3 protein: CASSLGPGNAEAFF

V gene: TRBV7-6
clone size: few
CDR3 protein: CASSSSGFETQYF

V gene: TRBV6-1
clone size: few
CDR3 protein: CASSEDRGGNQPQHF

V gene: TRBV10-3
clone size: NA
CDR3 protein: CAIKPGTGLTGANVLTF

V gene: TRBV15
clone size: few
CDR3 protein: CATSREEGVGFNYGYTF

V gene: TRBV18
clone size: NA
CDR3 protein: CASSESRAYEQYF

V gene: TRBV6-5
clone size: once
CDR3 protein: CASTQGGQYNYGYTF

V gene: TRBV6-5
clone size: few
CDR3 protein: CASSTRLAGSSYEQYF

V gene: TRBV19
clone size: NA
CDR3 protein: CASSPSVGESTEAFF

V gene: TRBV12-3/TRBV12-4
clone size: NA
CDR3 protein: CASSLSWGRTSGSRYNEQFF

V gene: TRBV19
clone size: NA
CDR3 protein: CASSSVGGSNLEKLFF

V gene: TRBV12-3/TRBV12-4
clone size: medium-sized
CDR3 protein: CASSFSGGAETQYF

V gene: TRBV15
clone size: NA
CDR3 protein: CATSLRGVGYTF

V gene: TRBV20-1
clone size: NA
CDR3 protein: CSARFQGSVQPQHF

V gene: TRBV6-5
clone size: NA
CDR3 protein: CASAFGQGARANYGYTF

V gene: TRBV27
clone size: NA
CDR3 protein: CASSLSWTPYEQYF

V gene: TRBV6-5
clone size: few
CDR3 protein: CASSYLGSPNEQFF

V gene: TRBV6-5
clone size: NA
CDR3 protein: CASTATVTNTEAFF

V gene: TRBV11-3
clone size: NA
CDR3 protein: CASSSQGSDEKLFF

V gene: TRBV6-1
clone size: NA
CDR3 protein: CASSGTRQETQYF

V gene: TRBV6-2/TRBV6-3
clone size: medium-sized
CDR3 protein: CASSPWTYASGNTIYF

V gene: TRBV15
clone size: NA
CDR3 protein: CATREGQERSQPQHF

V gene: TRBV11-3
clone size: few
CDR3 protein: CAIAPGQGSEKLFF

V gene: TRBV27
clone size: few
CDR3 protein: CASRGTSGGPSTDTQYF

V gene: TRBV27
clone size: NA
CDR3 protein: CASSPTRGEQFF

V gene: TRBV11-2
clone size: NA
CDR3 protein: CASSSSGTGSEKLFF

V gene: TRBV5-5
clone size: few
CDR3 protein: CASSLREGFSYNEQFF

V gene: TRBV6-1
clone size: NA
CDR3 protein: CASRTGTYNSPLHF

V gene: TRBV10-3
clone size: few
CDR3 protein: CAISEAGGGTDTQYF

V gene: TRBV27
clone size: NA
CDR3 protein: CASSPFAGAFQENQYF

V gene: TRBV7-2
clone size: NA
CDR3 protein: CAGSLGRGQGHEQFF

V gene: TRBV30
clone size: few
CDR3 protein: CAWSVRYNQPQHF

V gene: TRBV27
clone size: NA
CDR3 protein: CASSLGGQDYYEQYF

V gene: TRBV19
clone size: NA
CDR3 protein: CASSTFPGTSGKNEQFF

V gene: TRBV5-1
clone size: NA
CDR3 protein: CARSLALQDRGDQETQYF

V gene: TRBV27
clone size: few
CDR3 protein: CASSPRGLGETQYF

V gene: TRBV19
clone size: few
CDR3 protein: CASSRWTDGTNEKLFF

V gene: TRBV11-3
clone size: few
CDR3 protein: CASSFDSGETQYF

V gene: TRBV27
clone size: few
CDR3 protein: CASSSGLNYGYTF

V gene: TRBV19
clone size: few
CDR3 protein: CASSIGSGVPYNQPQHF

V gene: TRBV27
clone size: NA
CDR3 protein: CASSWSHNSHLHF

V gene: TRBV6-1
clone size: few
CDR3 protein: CASSRLAGANEQFF